A single T cell receptor beta chain is shown here with its context. This specimen belongs to a study of cytomegalovirus exposure and HLA in healthy donors. PCR used 60 Vbeta primers and 13 Jbeta primers. Using immunoSEQ multiplex PCR, the repertoire was profiled, and TCRdb retains in-frame clones only, with some absent. This sample has about 140,000 clones, with approximately 71% found just once. The CDR3 is made up of 13 amino acids. The germline gives CDR1 MGHRA, CDR2 YSYEKL. Trimming removed 6 bases from V and 0 bases from J, with 8 bases in between. The gene calls are TRBV4-1 and TRBJ2-5; D may be TRBD1 (6 bases). The sequenced sample was PBMCs. This TCR derives from a man in his thirties or forties in good health and CMV-seropositive. CDR3 nucleotides: TGCGCCAGCAGTGGGGACAACCAAGAGACCCAGTACTTC. Its protein is CASSGDNQETQYF.